This T cell receptor beta chain was found in a study of naive and memory T cell subsets. About this clonotype itself: Its target is not known.

Both TRBC1 and TRBC2 were covered by a beta constant-region primer of two equimolar oligonucleotides. Ligated cDNA was amplified by four rounds of PCR with nested alpha and beta constant-region primers and SP2. TCRdb reprocessed the UMI-ligation and nested PCR reads with MiXCR, giving one entry per CDR3 protein. The sample includes about 150,000 distinct CDR3 sequences, roughly 23% of them seen just once. Study observations and caveats: Gini index rose across naive, CM, EM and EMRA in CD4 and CD8. A few larger clonotypes appeared in naive repertoires, especially CD8, possibly memory cells re-expressing CD45RA.

Per the germline V gene, CDR1 is SGHRS and CDR2 is YFSETQ. The ends were cut back, 4 bases at V and 6 bases at J, with 14 bases in the middle. The CDR3 has 13 amino acids. The chain couples TRBV5-1 to TRBJ2-7; maybe TRBD2 (6 bases). Sequencing input: naive CD4+ T cells from blood. The receptor was isolated from a human donor in good health. The CDR3 DNA reads as TGCGCCAGCAGCCCCGGAGGGAGGAGCGAGCAGTACTTC. The encoded protein is CASSPGGRSEQYF.